This T cell receptor beta chain originates from a study of blood T cells in healthy people across ages. About the research overall: About one barcoded beta molecule per two T cells was captured by template switching.

This clonotype was found a few times. The use of a sample-barcoded 5' primer and a J-beta primer mix characterized a second PCR of roughly 6 to 11 cycles. TCRdb called the 5' RACE reads again in MiXCR, with one record for every CDR3 protein. The table has about 800,000 distinct CDR3 sequences, about 46% seen once. The CDR3 has 15 amino acids. With 2 bases removed from V and 1 base from J, the gap between germline ends came to 12 bases. Germline lookup yields CDR1 SGHRS and CDR2 YFSETQ. The source of this sequence is a man at least 80 years old in good health. Sequencing input: blood. The chain is built from TRBV5-1 and TRBJ2-5; no firm D call. The CDR3 DNA reads TGCGCCAGCAGCTTATCGGCTACGCGCCAAGAGACCCAGTACTTC. This codes for CASSLSATRQETQYF.